A single T cell receptor (beta chain) is shown here with its context. What it binds is unknown. This record belongs to a study of cytomegalovirus exposure and HLA in healthy donors. The study, taken as a whole, reports: Earlier analysis yielded a pattern in which most TCR beta V segments were productive about 90% or about 30% of the time. A later analysis found most CMV-associated TCR beta chains apparently HLA-restricted.

Amplification used 60 Vbeta primers and 13 Jbeta primers. Libraries were prepared by immunoSEQ multiplex PCR; TCRdb keeps only in-frame clonotypes and omits some of them. The repertoire holds more than 95,000 clones, with roughly four fifths as singletons. The germline V gene has CDR1 LNHDA and CDR2 SQIVND (reference sequence). V dropped 6 bases and J dropped 0 bases, with 18 bases sitting between them. The CDR3 consists of 16 residues. This TCR was sampled from a woman aged 55-70 years in good health and CMV-seropositive. V is TRBV19 and J is TRBJ2-7; D is possibly TRBD2 (5 bases). Sequenced material: PBMCs. The CDR3 DNA follows: TGTGCCAGTAGCCCCCCCGGGAAGGCTAGCTCCTACGAGCAGTACTTC. This gives the protein CASSPPGKASSYEQYF.